Below are 8 T cell receptor beta chains sequenced from a single sample in a study of PD-1 blockade in classical Hodgkin lymphoma. Data came from immunoSEQ multiplex PCR; TCRdb stores just in-frame clones and leaves some out. The data contain around 70,000 clones, about 64% of them singletons. Every single patient, without exception, relapsed after autologous stem cell transplantation, and brentuximab vedotin exposure varied. Sequenced material: peripheral blood mononuclear cells (PBMCs), taken before the second cycle of nivolumab. These receptors came from a human donor with classical Hodgkin lymphoma.

The chain combines TRBV4-2 with TRBJ1-3; the D is unclear. The V gene's germline CDR1 is LGHNA and CDR2 YNFKEQ. The V and J ends lost 0 bases and 0 bases respectively, with 6 bases between them. This CDR3 contains 15 residues. CDR3 sequence reads: CASSQEQNSGNTIYF. CDR3 in DNA: TGTGCCAGCAGCCAAGAACAGAACTCTGGAAACACCATATATTTT.

This chain uses TRBV29-1 with TRBJ1-1, with 8 bases fitting TRBD1. Germline lookup yields CDR1 SQVTM and CDR2 ANQGSEA. CDR3 length equals 14 residues. The ends lost 4 bases at V and 1 base at J; junction bases unmatched: 5. CDR3 loop: CSVVVQGANTEAFF. CDR3 in DNA: TGCAGCGTTGTGGTCCAGGGGGCGAACACTGAAGCTTTCTTT.

In this sample, this clone turned up once. J is TRBJ2-3 and V is TRBV11-1, with 8 bases that match TRBD2. The trim removed 5 bases at V and 2 bases at J, leaving 12 bases unmatched. The CDR3 contains 17 residues. Germline assignment: CDR1 SGHAT and CDR2 FQDESV (reference sequence). The CDR3 DNA follows: TGTGCCAGCAGCCCGAGCTGGCTAGCGGGCGACACAGATACGCAGTATTTT. Protein sequence: CASSPSWLAGDTDTQYF. Complete variable domain (other parts from reference TRBV11-1 and TRBJ2-3): EAEVAQSPRYKITEKSQAVAFWCDPISGHATLYWYRQILGQGPELLVQFQDESVVDDSQLPKDRFSAERLKGVDSTLKIQPAELGDSAMYLCASSPSWLAGDTDTQYFGPGTRLTVL.

This clone was seen a few times. This CDR3 reads CASSPGLIGELFF. The CDR3 region has the DNA TGTGCCAGCTCACCAGGTTTGATCGGGGAGCTGTTTTTT. The V gene is TRBV18, the J gene TRBJ2-2; unclear D gene. There are 13 residues in the CDR3. Germline CDR1 is KGHSH and CDR2 is LQKENI. The germline V and J ends were trimmed by 2 bases and 7 bases, with 8 bases remaining between them.

This chain uses TRBV27 with TRBJ1-2, with TRBD1 as a possible D gene (6 bases). The V end was cut by 7 bases, the J end by 2 bases, with 14 bases between. The length of the CDR3 is 14 residues. The germline CDR1 and CDR2 sequences are MNHEY and SMNVEV (reference sequence). CDR3 loop: CASTSYRVNYGYTF. The CDR3 coding sequence is TGTGCCAGCACCTCTTACAGGGTAAACTATGGCTACACCTTC.

V usage is TRBV10-1 and J usage is TRBJ2-2; 8 bases match TRBD1. Germline V lookup: CDR1 WNHNN, CDR2 SYGVQD (reference sequence). V lost 5 bases to trimming and J lost 3 bases; unmatched junction nucleotides: 8. CDR3 length: 16 amino acids. In DNA form, the CDR3 reads TGCGCCAGCAGTAAGATGACAGGGGAGGACACCGGGGAGCTGTTTTTT. Protein: CASSKMTGEDTGELFF.

In DNA form, the CDR3 reads TGTGCCAGCAGCGGGGGGGATTCAGAGACCCAGTACTTC. It codes for CASSGGDSETQYF. The V and J genes are TRBV7-9 and TRBJ2-5, with 7 nucleotides matching TRBD2. The CDR3 contains 13 residues. V lost 5 bases, J lost 4 bases, and 4 bases stayed unmatched. CDR1 and CDR2 from the germline V gene are SEHNR and FQNEAQ (reference sequence).

V is TRBV30 and J is TRBJ1-1, with a weak D call TRBD1 (5 bases). CDR3 size: 15 residues. V lost 1 base and J 5 bases, leaving 17 bases between the germline ends. Germline lookup yields CDR1 GTSNPN and CDR2 SVGIG (reference sequence). The DNA for the CDR3 is TGTGCCTGGAGTGCGCAGGGCGGCGGCGTGACTGAAGCTTTCTTT. Encoded protein: CAWSAQGGGVTEAFF.